Following are 29 T cell receptor beta chains from one sample sequenced in a study of blood T cell repertoires in COVID-19. Produced via immunoSEQ multiplex PCR; TCRdb's table is partial and in-frame only. The table records approximately 90,000 clones, about 85% of them present only once. The material sequenced was peripheral blood. These receptors all come from a human donor in a cohort sampled during active COVID-19.

This clone was detected a few times. The rearrangement links TRBV11-2 to TRBJ1-3, with a weak D call TRBD1 (6 bases). CDR1 is SGHAT and CDR2 is FQNNGV in the germline V gene. The CDR3 length is 14 residues. The ends were cut back, 5 bases at V and 4 bases at J, with 12 bases in the middle. CDR3 in DNA: TGTGCCAGCAGCCGTACAGGGTCAGGAAACACCATATATTTT. Protein: CASSRTGSGNTIYF.

The rearrangement joins TRBV30 to TRBJ2-7, with 7 positions matching TRBD1. Germline-derived CDR1 and CDR2 are GTSNPN and SVGIG (reference sequence). The CDR3 sequence is 12 residues long. V lost 4 bases to trimming and J lost 7 bases; unmatched junction nucleotides: 7. This CDR3 is CAWTKTGQEQYF. CDR3 sequence (DNA): TGTGCCTGGACCAAGACAGGGCAAGAGCAGTACTTC.

The CDR3 is CASSLPGGAGYTF. The CDR3 bases are TGCGCCAGCAGCCTTCCAGGGGGCGCAGGCTACACCTTC. The chain recombines TRBV5-1 with TRBJ1-2; 8 bases align to TRBD1. V lost 4 bases to trimming and J lost 8 bases; unmatched junction nucleotides: 7. Germline V lookup: CDR1 SGHRS, CDR2 YFSETQ. The CDR3 runs 13 residues. Full variable domain (remainder filled in from reference TRBV5-1 and TRBJ1-2): KAGVTQTPRYLIKTRGQQVTLSCSPISGHRSVSWYQQTPGQGLQFLFEYFSETQRNKGNFPGRFSGRQFSNSRSEMNVSTLELGDSALYLCASSLPGGAGYTFGSGTRLTVV.

The V call is TRBV20-1, the J call TRBJ2-1; 9 bases line up with TRBD2. CDR1 DFQATT and CDR2 SNEGSKA come from the germline V gene (reference sequence). Trimming took 3 bases from V and 5 from J; bases not matched to a gene: 11. CDR3 length: 16 residues. The CDR3 bases are TGCAGTGCTAGTCCTAGCGGGGAGATAATCCACAATGAGCAGTTCTTC. As protein: CSASPSGEIIHNEQFF.

This chain joins TRBV5-1 and TRBJ2-3, with 10 bases fitting TRBD2. Trimming took 0 bases from V and 1 from J; bases not matched to a gene: 2. CDR1 is SGHRS, CDR2 YFSETQ, per germline. The CDR3 sequence is 16 residues long. The CDR3 sequence: CASSLGLAGGTDTQYF. DNA for the CDR3: TGCGCCAGCAGCTTGGGGCTAGCGGGGGGCACAGATACGCAGTATTTT.

The chain uses TRBV29-1 and TRBJ1-4; possible D gene TRBD1, 5 bases. The CDR3 runs to 14 residues. Deletions cut 3 bases from V and 3 bases from J, with 11 bases between. The germline V gene encodes CDR1 SQVTM and CDR2 ANQGSEA. The CDR3 protein is CSVEQGGANEKLFF. The DNA for the CDR3 is TGCAGCGTTGAGCAGGGTGGCGCTAATGAAAAACTGTTTTTT.

The J gene is TRBJ1-4, the V gene TRBV28; D might be TRBD1 (6 bases). The CDR3 sequence is 13 residues long. V was pared by 5 bases and J by 4 bases, with 8 bases between. From germline, CDR1 is MDHEN and CDR2 SYDVKM. CDR3 protein: CASSRTVNEKLFF. The DNA for the CDR3 is TGTGCCAGCAGTCGGACAGTTAATGAAAAACTGTTTTTT. Combining the CDR3 with reference TRBV28 and TRBJ1-4 gives the whole variable domain DVKVTQSSRYLVKRTGEKVFLECVQDMDHENMFWYRQDPGLGLRLIYFSYDVKMKEKGDIPEGYSVSREKKERFSLILESASTNQTSMYLCASSRTVNEKLFFGSGTQLSVL.

V and J are TRBV27 and TRBJ2-7, with TRBD1 matching over 11 bases. The V and J ends lost 2 bases and 2 bases, in that order; junction bases with no gene match: 5. The CDR3 runs 16 residues. Germline V gene sequence: CDR1 MNHEY, CDR2 SMNVEV (reference sequence). CDR3 in amino acids: CASSLGTGGPPYEQYF. The CDR3 region has the DNA TGTGCCAGCAGTTTAGGGACAGGGGGGCCACCCTACGAGCAGTACTTC.

This clone has more than one count but fewer than ten. This chain uses TRBV4-1 with TRBJ1-4, with D perhaps matching TRBD1 (5 bases). The CDR3 is made up of 14 amino acids. V lost 1 base, J lost 10 bases, and 13 bases lay in between. Per germline, CDR1 MGHRA and CDR2 YSYEKL. CDR3 residues: CASSQADSPGKLFF. The CDR3 DNA reads TGCGCCAGCAGCCAAGCAGACAGTCCAGGAAAACTGTTTTTT.

The chain uses TRBV14 and TRBJ1-1, with 11 bases aligning to TRBD1. The CDR3 spans 16 residues. The trim removed 5 bases at V and 4 bases at J, leaving 9 bases unmatched. Germline V gives CDR1 SGHDN, CDR2 FVKESK. CDR3: CASSYRDRGGSTEAFF. Here the CDR3 DNA reads TGTGCCAGCAGCTACCGGGACAGGGGGGGTAGCACTGAAGCTTTCTTT.

This clone was counted a few times. The V and J genes are TRBV29-1 and TRBJ2-1; 10 nucleotides agree with TRBD1. V dropped 2 bases and J dropped 3; count of bases not matched to a gene: 4. Germline V lookup: CDR1 SQVTM, CDR2 ANQGSEA. The CDR3 has 15 amino acids. CDR3 bases: TGCAGCGTTGAATCGAGGGACAGGGGCTACAATGAGCAGTTCTTC. It translates to CSVESRDRGYNEQFF.

Here the CDR3 reads CASTTPLGGGRGEQFF. The CDR3 nucleotides read TGTGCCAGCACTACCCCCCTCGGGGGGGGCCGGGGTGAGCAGTTCTTC. The chain has TRBV7-9 and TRBJ2-1, with 8 bases matching TRBD2. The J segment lost 9 bases and the V segment lost 7 bases, leaving 17 bases of the junction unmatched. This CDR3 spans 16 amino acids. The germline CDR1 and CDR2 sequences are SEHNR and FQNEAQ (reference sequence).

The CDR3 spells CASSPLTGNQPQHF. In nucleotides, the CDR3 is TGTGCCAGCAGTCCCCTTACAGGCAATCAGCCCCAGCATTTT. The chain is built from TRBV6-5 and TRBJ1-5; D is ambiguous. V was clipped by 5 bases and J by 2 bases, with 10 bases between them. Germline values: CDR1 MNHEY, CDR2 SVGAGI. The CDR3 runs to 14 residues.

The rearrangement links TRBV9 to TRBJ2-7; maybe TRBD2 (5 bases). V was shortened by 3 bases and J by 2 bases, with 15 bases between the two germline ends. The CDR3 extends over 15 amino acids. The germline gives CDR1 SGDLS, CDR2 YYNGEE. The CDR3 sequence: CASSAGGSLTYEQYF. The CDR3 nucleotides read TGTGCCAGCAGCGCCGGAGGTAGCCTTACCTACGAGCAGTACTTC. Together with reference TRBV9 and TRBJ2-7, the CDR3 gives the full variable domain: DSGVTQTPKHLITATGQRVTLRCSPRSGDLSVYWYQQSLDQGLQFLIQYYNGEERAKGNILERFSAQQFPDLHSELNLSSLELGDSALYFCASSAGGSLTYEQYFGPGTRLTVT.

This chain joins TRBV30 and TRBJ1-4; 10 nucleotides align to TRBD1. The length of the CDR3 is 15 residues. V shed 1 base and J 8 bases; nucleotides not matched to a gene: 7. Germline V gene lookup returns CDR1 GTSNPN and CDR2 SVGIG (reference sequence). Here the CDR3 reads CAWSAGTGAGEKLFF. CDR3 sequence (DNA): TGTGCCTGGAGTGCCGGGACAGGGGCTGGCGAAAAACTGTTTTTT.

The rearrangement uses TRBV7-9 and TRBJ1-6; D gene unclear. Germline values: CDR1 SEHNR, CDR2 FQNEAQ (reference sequence). The CDR3 covers 14 residues. Trimming shortened V by 0 bases and J by 8 bases, and 8 bases separated the two germline ends. CDR3 amino acids: CASSLAGRHSPLHF. The CDR3 nucleotides are TGTGCCAGCAGCTTAGCGGGCCGACATTCACCCCTCCACTTT.

The chain has TRBV27 and TRBJ1-5; 7 bases map to TRBD1. V was pared by 5 bases and J by 1 base, with 11 bases of the junction left unmatched. This CDR3 is built from 17 residues. CDR1 and CDR2 from the germline V gene are MNHEY and SMNVEV (reference sequence). CDR3: CASSRPTGTGSNQPQHF. CDR3 DNA: TGTGCCAGCAGTAGACCGACAGGGACGGGAAGCAATCAGCCCCAGCATTTT.

CDR3 coding DNA: TGTGCCACCAGTGATCCCCTGTCCACTTGGACAGTAGCGGGATCAGAAGAGACCCAGTACTTC. It encodes CATSDPLSTWTVAGSEETQYF. J is TRBJ2-5 and V is TRBV24-1, with 8 bases identical to TRBD2. The junction had 23 bases not matched to a gene; V was cut back by 3 bases and J by 3 bases. Germline values: CDR1 KGHDR, CDR2 SFDVKD. The CDR3 loop spans 21 amino acids.

V and J are TRBV11-2 and TRBJ2-2; D gene ambiguous. The CDR3 extends over 15 amino acids. With 5 bases removed from V and 4 bases from J, the gap between germline ends came to 14 bases. Germline V gives CDR1 SGHAT, CDR2 FQNNGV. Here the CDR3 reads CASSPTGYLTGELFF. In DNA form, the CDR3 reads TGTGCCAGCAGCCCAACCGGGTACCTCACCGGGGAGCTGTTTTTT.

V gene TRBV29-1 combines with J gene TRBJ1-5; D not certain. With 0 bases removed from V and 6 bases from J, the gap between germline ends came to 15 bases. The CDR3 is 15 amino acids. Per germline, CDR1 SQVTM and CDR2 ANQGSEA. CDR3 nucleotides: TGCAGCGTTGAAGAAAGGCCCGGGAACGGTCAGCCCCAGCATTTT. Encoded protein: CSVEERPGNGQPQHF. The full variable domain, completed using reference TRBV29-1 and TRBJ1-5, is SAVISQKPSRDICQRGTSLTIQCQVDSQVTMMFWYRQQPGQSLTLIATANQGSEATYESGFVIDKFPISRPNLTFSTLTVSNMSPEDSSIYLCSVEERPGNGQPQHFGDGTRLSIL.

The chain joins TRBV7-8 to TRBJ2-1; tentatively, D is TRBD2 (6 bases). The CDR3 contains 14 residues. V gave up 3 bases and J gave up 5 bases, with 11 bases separating them. Germline CDR1 and CDR2: SGHVS and FQNEAQ. The CDR3 DNA sequence: TGTGCCAGCAGCTTGGGCGGGGCCCACAATGAGCAGTTCTTC. This gives the protein CASSLGGAHNEQFF.

The chain recombines TRBV5-1 with TRBJ2-5, with 9 bases aligning to TRBD2. V shed 2 bases and J 5 bases; nucleotides not matched to a gene: 7. The CDR3 loop spans 15 amino acids. The V gene's germline CDR1 is SGHRS and CDR2 YFSETQ. The CDR3 here is CASSLSREGGETQYF. DNA for the CDR3: TGCGCCAGCAGCTTATCGCGGGAGGGGGGGGAGACCCAGTACTTC.

The V gene is TRBV27, the J gene TRBJ2-3; possibly TRBD2 for D (5 bases). Germline CDR1 and CDR2: MNHEY and SMNVEV (reference sequence). This CDR3 contains 13 residues. The germline V and J ends were trimmed by 2 bases and 10 bases, with 13 bases remaining between them. This CDR3 is CASSLIGELAQYF. As DNA, the CDR3 is TGTGCCAGCAGTTTAATTGGGGAGCTGGCGCAGTATTTT.

The CDR3 bases are TGTGCCATCAACCAAGTGGGGGGGACAGGGGGTCAGCCCCAGCATTTT. Its translation: CAINQVGGTGGQPQHF. V is TRBV10-3 and J is TRBJ1-5; 11 nucleotides align to TRBD1. V dropped 7 bases and J dropped 6; count of bases not matched to a gene: 11. Per germline, CDR1 ENHRY and CDR2 SYGVKD. CDR3 size: 16 residues.

The DNA of the CDR3 is TGTGCCAGCAGCTTAGAAGGCGGCCGAGGTACGCAGTATTTT. Protein product: CASSLEGGRGTQYF. The chain employs TRBV7-2 and TRBJ2-3; no firm D call. This CDR3 region has 14 residues. Trimming removed 1 base at V and 8 bases at J, with 13 bases between. From germline, CDR1 is SGHTA and CDR2 FQGNSA.

This clone showed up just once. V is TRBV5-1 and J is TRBJ2-3; weak D call: TRBD1 (5 bases). There are 14 residues in the CDR3. Trimming shortened V by 3 bases and J by 2 bases, and 10 bases separated the two germline ends. Germline V gene data show CDR1 as SGHRS and CDR2 as YFSETQ. CDR3 sequence reads: CASSSDSPTDTQYF. CDR3 in DNA: TGCGCCAGCAGCTCCGACAGTCCCACAGATACGCAGTATTTT.

J is TRBJ1-2 and V is TRBV6-5; a possible D gene is TRBD1 (6 bases). Germline V gene data show CDR1 as MNHEY and CDR2 as SVGAGI. The CDR3 has 13 amino acids. V lost 7 bases and J 2 bases, leaving 11 bases between the germline ends. This chain's CDR3 is CASIKTGNYGYTF. The CDR3 nucleotides are TGTGCCAGCATTAAAACAGGGAACTATGGCTACACCTTC.

The chain recombines TRBV7-2 with TRBJ2-7, with 8 bases that match TRBD2. CDR1 and CDR2 from the germline V gene are SGHTA and FQGNSA. The CDR3 loop spans 12 amino acids. The J segment lost 3 bases and the V segment lost 5 bases, leaving 0 bases of the junction unmatched. The CDR3 DNA reads TGTGCCAGCAGCCGGGGGGGCTACGAGCAGTACTTC. It codes for CASSRGGYEQYF.

This clone was recorded only once. The rearrangement uses TRBV10-3 and TRBJ2-5, with D possibly TRBD1 on 5 matching bases. The germline gives CDR1 ENHRY, CDR2 SYGVKD. V dropped 4 bases and J dropped 1 base, with 7 bases sitting between them. The CDR3 runs to 13 residues. The CDR3 coding sequence is TGTGCCATCAGTGGGGGCGCCCAAGAGACCCAGTACTTC. Its protein is CAISGGAQETQYF.